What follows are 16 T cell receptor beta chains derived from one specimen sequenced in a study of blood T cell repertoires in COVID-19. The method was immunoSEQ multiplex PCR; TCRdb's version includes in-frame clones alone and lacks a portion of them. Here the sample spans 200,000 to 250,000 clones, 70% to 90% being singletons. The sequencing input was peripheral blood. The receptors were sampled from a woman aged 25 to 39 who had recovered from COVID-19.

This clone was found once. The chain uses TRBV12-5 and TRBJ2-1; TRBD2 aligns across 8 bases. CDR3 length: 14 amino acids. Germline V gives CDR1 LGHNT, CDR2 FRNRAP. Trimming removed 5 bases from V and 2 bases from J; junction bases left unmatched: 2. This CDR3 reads CASGSGGPYNEQFF. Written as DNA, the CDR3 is TGTGCTAGTGGTAGCGGGGGTCCCTACAATGAGCAGTTCTTC.

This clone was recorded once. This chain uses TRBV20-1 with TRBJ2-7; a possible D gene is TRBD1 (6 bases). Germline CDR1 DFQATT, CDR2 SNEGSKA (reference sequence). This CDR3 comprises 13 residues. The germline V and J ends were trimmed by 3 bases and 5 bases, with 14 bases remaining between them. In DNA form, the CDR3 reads TGCAGTGCTAGTATTCCAGGGGCCGACGAGCAGTACTTC. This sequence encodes CSASIPGADEQYF.

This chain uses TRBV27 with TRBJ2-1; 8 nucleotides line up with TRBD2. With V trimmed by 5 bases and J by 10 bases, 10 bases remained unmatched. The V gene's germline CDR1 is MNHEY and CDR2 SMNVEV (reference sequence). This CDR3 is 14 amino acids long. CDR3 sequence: CASSLEVAGPEQFF. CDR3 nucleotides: TGTGCCAGCAGTCTCGAGGTAGCGGGGCCGGAGCAGTTCTTC.

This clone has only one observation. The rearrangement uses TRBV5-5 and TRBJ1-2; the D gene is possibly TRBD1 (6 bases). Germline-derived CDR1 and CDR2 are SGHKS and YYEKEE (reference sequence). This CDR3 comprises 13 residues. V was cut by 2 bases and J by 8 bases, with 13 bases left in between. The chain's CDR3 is CASSLLGGDGYTF. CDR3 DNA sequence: TGTGCCAGCAGCTTATTAGGGGGTGACGGCTACACCTTC.

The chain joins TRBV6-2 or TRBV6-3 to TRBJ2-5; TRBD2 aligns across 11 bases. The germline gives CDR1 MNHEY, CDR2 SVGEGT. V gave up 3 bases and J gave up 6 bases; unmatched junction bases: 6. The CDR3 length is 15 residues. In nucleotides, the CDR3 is TGTGCCAGCAGTTATAGCGGGGGGGCCGGAAAGACCCAGTACTTC. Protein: CASSYSGGAGKTQYF.

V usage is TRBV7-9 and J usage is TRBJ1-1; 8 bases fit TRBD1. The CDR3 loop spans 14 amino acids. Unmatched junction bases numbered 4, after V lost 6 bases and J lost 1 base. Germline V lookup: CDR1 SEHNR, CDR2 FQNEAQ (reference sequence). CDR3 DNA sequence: TGTGCCAGCAGACCAGACAGGGGGAACACTGAAGCTTTCTTT. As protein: CASRPDRGNTEAFF.

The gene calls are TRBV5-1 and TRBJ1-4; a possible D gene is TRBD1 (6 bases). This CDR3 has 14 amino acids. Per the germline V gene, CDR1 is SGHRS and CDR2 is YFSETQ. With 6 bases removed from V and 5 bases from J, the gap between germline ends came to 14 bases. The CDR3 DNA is TGCGCCAGCAAGGGGGGGCAGGAGAATGAAAAACTGTTTTTT. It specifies CASKGGQENEKLFF.

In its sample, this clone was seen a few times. CDR3 sequence (DNA): TGTGCCAGCGCCGGGAACTCCTTTGAAGCTTTCTTT. Translation gives CASAGNSFEAFF. The chain employs TRBV27 and TRBJ1-1; D unclear. This CDR3 is 12 amino acids long. Trimming removed 8 bases from V and 7 bases from J, with 14 bases in between. The germline gives CDR1 MNHEY, CDR2 SMNVEV (reference sequence).

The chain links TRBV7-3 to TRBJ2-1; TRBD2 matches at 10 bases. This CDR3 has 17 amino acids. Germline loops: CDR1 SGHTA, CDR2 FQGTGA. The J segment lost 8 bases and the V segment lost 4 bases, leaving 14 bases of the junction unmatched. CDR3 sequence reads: CASSSPLLAGGFDEQFF. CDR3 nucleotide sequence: TGTGCCAGCAGCTCCCCCCTTTTAGCGGGGGGTTTCGATGAGCAGTTCTTC. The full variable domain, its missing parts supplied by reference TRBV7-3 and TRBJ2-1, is GAGVSQTPSNKVTEKGKYVELRCDPISGHTALYWYRQSLGQGPEFLIYFQGTGAADDSGLPNDRFFAVRPEGSVSTLKIQRTERGDSAVYLCASSSPLLAGGFDEQFFGPGTRLTVL.

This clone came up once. The CDR3 nucleotides read TGTGCCAGCAGCTTATCAGGGGTGGGCTCCTATAATTCACCCCTCCACTTT. This gives the protein CASSLSGVGSYNSPLHF. The J gene is TRBJ1-6, the V gene TRBV13; D is possibly TRBD1 (6 bases). Trimming stripped 2 bases from V and 0 bases from J, with 11 bases between. Germline V lookup: CDR1 PRHDT, CDR2 FYEKMQ (reference sequence). CDR3 length equals 17 residues.

The CDR3, as DNA: TGTGCCAGCAGCGGCGGGACAGGGAATAAAAGAAACACCATATATTTT. Protein product: CASSGGTGNKRNTIYF. The chain combines TRBV2 with TRBJ1-3, with 9 bases lining up with TRBD1. Germline trimming cut 6 bases from V and 5 bases from J; bases unmatched to any gene: 11. Germline CDR1 reads SNHLY; CDR2 reads FYNNEI. The CDR3 has 16 residues.

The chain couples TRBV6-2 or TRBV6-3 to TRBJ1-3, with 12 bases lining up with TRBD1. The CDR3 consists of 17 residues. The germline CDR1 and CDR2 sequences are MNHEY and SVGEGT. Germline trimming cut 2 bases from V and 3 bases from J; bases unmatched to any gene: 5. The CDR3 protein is CASSYRRDRGLGNTIYF. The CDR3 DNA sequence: TGTGCCAGCAGTTACCGCAGGGACAGGGGGCTTGGAAACACCATATATTTT.

CDR3 loop: CASSERAGQTYEQYF. The CDR3 DNA reads as TGTGCCAGCAGTGAAAGGGCCGGACAAACTTACGAGCAGTACTTC. The rearrangement links TRBV2 to TRBJ2-7; tentative D call: TRBD1 (5 bases). Germline CDR1 and CDR2: SNHLY and FYNNEI. The V end was cut by 2 bases, the J end by 4 bases, with 15 bases between. The CDR3 sequence is 15 residues long. The full variable domain, with the rest looked up from reference TRBV2 and TRBJ2-7, is EPEVTQTPSHQVTQMGQEVILRCVPISNHLYFYWYRQILGQKVEFLVSFYNNEISEKSEIFDDQFSVERPDGSNFTLKIRSTKLEDSAMYFCASSERAGQTYEQYFGPGTRLTVT.

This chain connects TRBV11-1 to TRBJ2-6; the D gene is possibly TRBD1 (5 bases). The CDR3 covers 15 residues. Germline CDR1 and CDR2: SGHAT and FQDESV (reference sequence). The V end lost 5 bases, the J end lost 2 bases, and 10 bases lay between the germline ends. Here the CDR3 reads CASSPRQPGANVLTF. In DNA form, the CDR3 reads TGTGCCAGCAGCCCGCGACAGCCTGGGGCCAACGTCCTGACTTTC.

The CDR3 coding sequence is TGCGCCAGCAGCTTGGCCGTGTTGAGCGGGCCATATTATGGCTACACCTTC. This translates into CASSLAVLSGPYYGYTF. The genes are TRBV5-1 and TRBJ1-2, with D unclear. CDR1 is SGHRS and CDR2 is YFSETQ in the germline V gene. The CDR3 contains 17 residues. Between the trimmed V and J ends, which lost 0 bases and 5 bases, there was a span of 20 bases.

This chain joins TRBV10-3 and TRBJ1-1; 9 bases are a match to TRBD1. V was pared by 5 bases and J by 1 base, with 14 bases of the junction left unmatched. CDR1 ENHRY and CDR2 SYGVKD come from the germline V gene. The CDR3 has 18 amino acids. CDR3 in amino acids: CAISRGLTGGGRNTEAFF. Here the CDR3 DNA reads TGTGCCATCAGTCGGGGACTGACAGGGGGAGGGAGGAACACTGAAGCTTTCTTT.